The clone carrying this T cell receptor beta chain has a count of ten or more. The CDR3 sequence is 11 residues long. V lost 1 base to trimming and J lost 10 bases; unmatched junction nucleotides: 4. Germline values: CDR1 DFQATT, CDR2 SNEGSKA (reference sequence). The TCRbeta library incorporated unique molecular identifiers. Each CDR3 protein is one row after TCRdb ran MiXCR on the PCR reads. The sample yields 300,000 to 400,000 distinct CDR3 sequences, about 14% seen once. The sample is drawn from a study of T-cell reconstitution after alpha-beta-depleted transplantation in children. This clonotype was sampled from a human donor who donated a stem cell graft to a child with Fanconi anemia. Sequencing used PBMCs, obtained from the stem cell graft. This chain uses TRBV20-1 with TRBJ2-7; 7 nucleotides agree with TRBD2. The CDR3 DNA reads TGCAGTGCTAGAGGTACTAGCGCTCAGTACTTC. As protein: CSARGTSAQYF.